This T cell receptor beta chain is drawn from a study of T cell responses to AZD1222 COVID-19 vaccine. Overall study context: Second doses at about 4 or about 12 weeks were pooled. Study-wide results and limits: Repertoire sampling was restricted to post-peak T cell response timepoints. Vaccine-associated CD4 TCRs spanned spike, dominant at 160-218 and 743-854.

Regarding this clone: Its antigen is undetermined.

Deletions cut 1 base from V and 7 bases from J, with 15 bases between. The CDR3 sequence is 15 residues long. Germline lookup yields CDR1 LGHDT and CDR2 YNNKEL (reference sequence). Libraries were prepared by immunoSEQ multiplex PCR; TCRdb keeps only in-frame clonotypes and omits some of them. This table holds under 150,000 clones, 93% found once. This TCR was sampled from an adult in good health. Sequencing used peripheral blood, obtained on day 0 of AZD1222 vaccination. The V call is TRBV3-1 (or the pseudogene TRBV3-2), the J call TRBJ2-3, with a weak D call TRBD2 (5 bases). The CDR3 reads CASSQGTSGGNTQYF. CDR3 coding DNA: TGTGCCAGCAGCCAAGGGACCAGCGGCGGAAATACGCAGTATTTT.